One and the same sample provided the 32 T cell receptor beta chains below, sequenced in a study of cytomegalovirus exposure and HLA in healthy donors. Researchers ran the PCR with 60 Vbeta and 13 Jbeta primers. Only in-frame clones appear in the TCRdb table, and some are missing; sequencing was by immunoSEQ multiplex PCR. The repertoire includes under 200,000 clones, roughly 78% of them detected once, and about 2.2% sits in the top ten. The sequencing sample was made of PBMCs. These receptors were obtained from a man aged 40-55 years in good health and CMV-seronegative.

This chain joins TRBV9 and TRBJ2-3; D is uncertain. The germline gives CDR1 SGDLS, CDR2 YYNGEE. The CDR3 is 14 amino acids. V gave up 0 bases and J gave up 0 bases, with 5 bases separating them. The CDR3 nucleotides are TGTGCCAGCAGCGTAGAAACTAGCACAGATACGCAGTATTTT. It is translated as CASSVETSTDTQYF.

The chain links TRBV6-5 to TRBJ2-3, with D uncertain. The CDR3 is made up of 13 amino acids. The germline V gene encodes CDR1 MNHEY and CDR2 SVGAGI. V dropped 6 bases and J dropped 1 base, with 8 bases sitting between them. CDR3 region: CASSRVRTDTQYF. The CDR3 coding sequence is TGTGCCAGCAGCCGGGTCCGCACAGATACGCAGTATTTT.

The V and J genes are TRBV5-4 and TRBJ2-5, with 9 nucleotides matching TRBD1. Germline lookup yields CDR1 SGHNT and CDR2 YYREEE (reference sequence). The J segment lost 3 bases and the V segment lost 3 bases, leaving 0 bases of the junction unmatched. The length of the CDR3 is 13 residues. The CDR3 sequence: CASSWDREETQYF. CDR3 coding DNA: TGTGCCAGCAGCTGGGACAGGGAAGAGACCCAGTACTTC.

The J gene is TRBJ1-2, the V gene TRBV5-1; 8 bases are a match to TRBD1. The CDR3 totals 16 residues. Germline CDR1 SGHRS, CDR2 YFSETQ. Trimming at V came to 5 bases and at J to 2 bases, leaving 11 bases not matched to a gene. The CDR3: CASRGQGLYLNYGYTF. CDR3 nucleotides: TGCGCCAGCAGAGGACAGGGCCTATATCTGAACTATGGCTACACCTTC. Combining the CDR3 with reference TRBV5-1 and TRBJ1-2 gives the whole variable domain KAGVTQTPRYLIKTRGQQVTLSCSPISGHRSVSWYQQTPGQGLQFLFEYFSETQRNKGNFPGRFSGRQFSNSRSEMNVSTLELGDSALYLCASRGQGLYLNYGYTFGSGTRLTVV.

Note on this clone: At one end, the junction sequence differs from germline, possibly due to a read error. CDR3 protein: CASSLAEGSGNTIYF. CDR3 coding DNA: TGTGCTAGCAGCTTAGCGGAGGGGTCTGGAAACACCATATATTTT. The chain has TRBV7-7 and TRBJ1-3, with D possibly being TRBD1 (5 bases). Germline-derived CDR1 and CDR2 are SSHAT and FNYEAQ (reference sequence). This CDR3 spans 15 amino acids.

Here the CDR3 reads CASSQLAGPSDSQYF. CDR3 coding DNA: TGTGCCAGCAGCCAACTAGCGGGACCTTCGGACAGTCAGTACTTC. This chain connects TRBV7-2 to TRBJ2-4; 10 nucleotides agree with TRBD2. The CDR3 has 15 residues. CDR1 is SGHTA, CDR2 FQGNSA, per germline. Losses at the gene ends were 5 bases for V and 12 bases for J; bases not matched to a gene: 13.

The table lists this clone with a count of one. The rearrangement uses TRBV28 and TRBJ2-3, with TRBD1 as a possible D gene (6 bases). Trimming left V 2 bases short and J 6 bases short, with 18 bases between. CDR1 is MDHEN and CDR2 is SYDVKM in the germline V gene. CDR3 size: 16 residues. CDR3 residues: CASSLPLGAVADTQYF. The CDR3 coding sequence is TGTGCCAGCAGTTTACCGTTGGGGGCGGTGGCGGATACGCAGTATTTT. Filled out from reference TRBV28 and TRBJ2-3, the complete variable domain reads DVKVTQSSRYLVKRTGEKVFLECVQDMDHENMFWYRQDPGLGLRLIYFSYDVKMKEKGDIPEGYSVSREKKERFSLILESASTNQTSMYLCASSLPLGAVADTQYFGPGTRLTVL.

This clone appeared a few times. J is TRBJ2-7 and V is TRBV6-1; 9 nucleotides line up with TRBD1. Germline V gene data show CDR1 as MNHNS and CDR2 as SASEGT. V was clipped by 6 bases and J by 5 bases; unmatched bases: 8. The CDR3 sequence is 14 residues long. This CDR3 reads CASRPGQGSDEQYF. CDR3 DNA: TGTGCCAGCAGGCCGGGACAGGGTAGCGACGAGCAGTACTTC.

This chain joins TRBV9 and TRBJ1-1; TRBD1 matches 8 bases. The germline gives CDR1 SGDLS, CDR2 YYNGEE. This CDR3 has 14 amino acids. J gave up 3 bases and V 3 bases, and 4 bases lay outside the gene matches. The CDR3 DNA is TGTGCCAGCAGCGCAGGGGGCAAAGACACTGAAGCTTTCTTT. The encoded protein is CASSAGGKDTEAFF.

This chain connects TRBV7-9 to TRBJ2-6; D is unclear. Germline V CDR1 and CDR2: SEHNR, FQNEAQ (reference sequence). With 6 bases removed from V and 4 bases from J, the gap between germline ends came to 13 bases. The CDR3 is 15 residues long. The CDR3 protein is CASRRAGDGANVLTF. The CDR3 coding sequence is TGTGCCAGCAGACGCGCAGGTGACGGGGCCAACGTCCTGACTTTC.

The V and J genes are TRBV4-3 and TRBJ2-7, with 10 bases aligning to TRBD2. The trim removed 2 bases at V and 4 bases at J, leaving 2 bases unmatched. The V gene's germline CDR1 is LGHNA and CDR2 YSLEER. This CDR3 comprises 14 residues. The CDR3, as DNA: TGCGCCAGCAGCCAATTAGCGGGAGGATACGAGCAGTACTTC. It translates to CASSQLAGGYEQYF.

The chain combines TRBV30 with TRBJ2-1, with a tentative D call TRBD2 (5 bases). This CDR3 is built from 14 residues. Trimming left V 0 bases short and J 12 bases short, with 18 bases between. The germline gives CDR1 GTSNPN, CDR2 SVGIG (reference sequence). The CDR3 loop reads CAWSVPITPGMQFF. The CDR3 DNA follows: TGTGCCTGGAGTGTACCCATTACCCCGGGGATGCAGTTCTTC. Full variable domain (outside the CDR3, taken from reference TRBV30 and TRBJ2-1): SQTIHQWPATLVQPVGSPLSLECTVEGTSNPNLYWYRQAAGRGLQLLFYSVGIGQISSEVPQNLSASRPQDRQFILSSKKLLLSDSGFYLCAWSVPITPGMQFFGPGTRLTVL.

The chain couples TRBV5-1 to TRBJ1-1, with a weak D call TRBD1 (5 bases). Germline V gene data show CDR1 as SGHRS and CDR2 as YFSETQ. The CDR3 is made up of 16 amino acids. Trimming took 5 bases from V and 5 from J, leaving 22 bases between them. CDR3: CASSKFGGREQTEAFF. The CDR3 region has the DNA TGCGCCAGCAGTAAATTCGGGGGACGGGAACAGACTGAAGCTTTCTTT.

This rearrangement joins TRBV11-2 to TRBJ2-1; TRBD2 is a possible D gene (5 bases). The CDR3 length is 14 residues. V lost 3 bases to trimming and J lost 7 bases, with 13 bases between them. CDR1 and CDR2 from the germline V gene are SGHAT and FQNNGV. The CDR3 reads CASSFGLARNEQFF. In nucleotides, the CDR3 is TGTGCCAGCAGCTTCGGGCTAGCAAGAAATGAGCAGTTCTTC.

There are a few counts of this clone. The gene calls are TRBV6-1 and TRBJ1-5; weak D call: TRBD1 (5 bases). The V end was cut by 6 bases, the J end by 7 bases, with 10 bases between. Germline lookup yields CDR1 MNHNS and CDR2 SASEGT. The CDR3 sequence is 12 residues long. CDR3 loop: CASRIDRQPQHF. CDR3 coding DNA: TGTGCCAGCAGGATAGACAGACAGCCCCAGCATTTT.

The V call is TRBV7-2, the J call TRBJ2-5; 12 nucleotides agree with TRBD2. This CDR3 comprises 16 residues. The germline CDR1 and CDR2 sequences are SGHTA and FQGNSA. The trim removed 4 bases at V and 2 bases at J, leaving 5 bases unmatched. In DNA, the CDR3 is TGTGCCAGCAGCTCCCGTGGGACTAGCGGGCAAGAGACCCAGTACTTC. Translation gives CASSSRGTSGQETQYF.

The genes are TRBV7-2 and TRBJ2-1; D is possibly TRBD2 (5 bases). CDR1 and CDR2 from the germline V gene are SGHTA and FQGNSA. CDR3 size: 15 residues. The V and J ends lost 4 bases and 7 bases respectively, with 17 bases between them. The CDR3 DNA follows: TGTGCCAGCAGCTCCCTCCCGGCGGGCCTAAATGAGCAGTTCTTC. Protein product: CASSSLPAGLNEQFF.

The V call is TRBV5-1, the J call TRBJ2-7; TRBD2 matches 8 bases. V gave up 2 bases and J gave up 3 bases; unmatched junction bases: 22. CDR1 is SGHRS, CDR2 YFSETQ, per germline. This CDR3 is built from 20 residues. The CDR3 sequence: CASSLVGFGTSSGKIYEQYF. CDR3 bases: TGCGCCAGCAGCTTAGTAGGGTTTGGGACTAGTAGTGGCAAGATCTACGAGCAGTACTTC.

The sample holds a few counts of this clone. The gene calls are TRBV5-8 and TRBJ2-1; TRBD2 aligns across 13 bases. Germline CDR1 SGHTS, CDR2 YDEGEE. CDR3 length: 19 residues. J gave up 9 bases and V 0 bases, and 15 bases lay outside the gene matches. CDR3 sequence: CASSLGFVRTSGRGGEQFF. CDR3 DNA: TGTGCCAGCAGCTTGGGTTTCGTCCGGACTAGCGGGAGAGGCGGTGAGCAGTTCTTC.

This chain links TRBV5-1 with TRBJ1-5; TRBD1 might be the D (6 bases). The CDR3 has 14 amino acids. Germline V gene lookup returns CDR1 SGHRS and CDR2 YFSETQ. The V gene lost 0 bases and the J gene lost 3 bases, with 7 bases spanning the gap. CDR3 sequence reads: CASSLAGDNQPQHF. The CDR3 DNA sequence: TGCGCCAGCAGCTTGGCAGGGGACAATCAGCCCCAGCATTTT.

This chain uses TRBV28 with TRBJ2-1, with a weak D call TRBD2 (5 bases). V lost 6 bases to trimming and J lost 8 bases, with 8 bases between them. The CDR3 is 11 amino acids. From germline, CDR1 is MDHEN and CDR2 SYDVKM. The CDR3 is CASRSRDEQFF. The CDR3 DNA follows: TGTGCCAGCAGATCGAGGGATGAGCAGTTCTTC. The full variable domain, rest sourced from reference TRBV28 and TRBJ2-1, is DVKVTQSSRYLVKRTGEKVFLECVQDMDHENMFWYRQDPGLGLRLIYFSYDVKMKEKGDIPEGYSVSREKKERFSLILESASTNQTSMYLCASRSRDEQFFGPGTRLTVL.

This sequence joins TRBV28 and TRBJ2-1; 9 bases agree with TRBD1. The CDR3 is 18 residues long. V shed 6 bases, J shed 8 bases, and the junction held 20 bases outside the gene matches. Germline CDR1 is MDHEN and CDR2 is SYDVKM. CDR3 bases: TGTGCCAGCAGCCCCAGGACAGGGGTAGGATTGTATGCTTATGAGCAGTTCTTC. Translated: CASSPRTGVGLYAYEQFF.

The CDR3 is CASSRTGLDTDTQYF. CDR3 nucleotides: TGTGCCAGCAGTAGGACAGGGCTCGACACAGATACGCAGTATTTT. The V call is TRBV14, the J call TRBJ2-3; TRBD1 aligns across 8 bases. Germline V gives CDR1 SGHDN, CDR2 FVKESK. The ends lost 6 bases at V and 2 bases at J; junction bases unmatched: 7. This CDR3 has 15 amino acids.

This clone was found a few times. This rearrangement joins TRBV5-1 to TRBJ2-1; possible D gene TRBD1, 6 bases. The germline V gene has CDR1 SGHRS and CDR2 YFSETQ. V lost 4 bases, J lost 7 bases, and 15 bases lay in between. The CDR3 length is 14 residues. The CDR3 DNA sequence: TGCGCCAGCAGCAGACAGGATCCCTCTAATGAGCAGTTCTTC. Protein sequence: CASSRQDPSNEQFF.

The chain is built from TRBV7-2 and TRBJ2-7; TRBD2 aligns across 11 bases. The CDR3 loop spans 14 amino acids. V was clipped by 8 bases and J by 2 bases; unmatched bases: 5. Germline CDR1 is SGHTA and CDR2 is FQGNSA. The CDR3 is CASSSSGGPYEQYF. CDR3 DNA sequence: TGTGCCAGCTCATCTAGCGGGGGGCCCTACGAGCAGTACTTC.

The chain joins TRBV5-1 to TRBJ2-1; 7 bases map to TRBD2. The V and J ends lost 5 bases and 2 bases, in that order; junction bases with no gene match: 4. The germline gives CDR1 SGHRS, CDR2 YFSETQ. The CDR3 extends over 14 amino acids. CDR3 sequence: CASRNGTTYNEQFF. The CDR3 nucleotides are TGCGCCAGCAGGAATGGGACTACCTACAATGAGCAGTTCTTC.

V is TRBV4-1 and J is TRBJ2-1; unclear D gene. This CDR3 spans 13 amino acids. Germline V lookup: CDR1 MGHRA, CDR2 YSYEKL. V lost 4 bases to trimming and J lost 6 bases, with 10 bases between them. CDR3 nucleotides: TGCGCCAGCAGCCGCAAGGAGAGCAATGAGCAGTTCTTC. Translation: CASSRKESNEQFF.

This chain connects TRBV2 to TRBJ2-7, with TRBD1 matching 11 bases. Trimming cost V 9 bases and J 3 bases; bases outside gene matches: 7. Looked up from germline, CDR1 is SNHLY and CDR2 is FYNNEI. The CDR3 spans 14 residues. CDR3 sequence: CASSLGTGGYEQYF. The CDR3 DNA reads TGTGCCAGTAGTTTGGGGACAGGGGGCTACGAGCAGTACTTC.

The chain uses TRBV7-8 and TRBJ1-5, with D unresolved. Looked up from germline, CDR1 is SGHVS and CDR2 is FQNEAQ. Trimming shortened V by 6 bases and J by 5 bases, and 14 bases separated the two germline ends. The CDR3 length is 14 residues. CDR3 in DNA: TGTGCCAGCAGACCGGGAGCGGATTATCAGCCCCAGCATTTT. Its translation is CASRPGADYQPQHF.

The chain combines TRBV6-6 with TRBJ1-5; D perhaps matches TRBD1 (5 bases). Germline V gene data show CDR1 as MNHNY and CDR2 as SVGAGI (reference sequence). The CDR3 is 15 residues long. The V end lost 6 bases, the J end lost 4 bases, and 16 bases lay between the germline ends. The CDR3, as DNA: TGTGCCAGCAGAGGGGAGGGTGGACTTAATCAGCCCCAGCATTTT. As protein: CASRGEGGLNQPQHF.

This clone was observed a few times. V and J are TRBV19 and TRBJ2-6, with no clear D. Between the trimmed V and J ends, which lost 6 bases and 0 bases, there was a span of 6 bases. The length of the CDR3 is 14 residues. Germline V gene sequence: CDR1 LNHDA, CDR2 SQIVND (reference sequence). The CDR3 DNA reads as TGTGCCAGTAGGCAGTCCTCTGGGGCCAACGTCCTGACTTTC. Translation gives CASRQSSGANVLTF.

This sequence joins TRBV7-2 and TRBJ2-7; D perhaps matches TRBD2 (5 bases). Germline V gene data show CDR1 as SGHTA and CDR2 as FQGNSA. This CDR3 has 13 amino acids. Trimming removed 2 bases from V and 4 bases from J, with 9 bases in between. CDR3 sequence (DNA): TGTGCCAGCAGCTTAATTGGCGGGTACGAGCAGTACTTC. This translates into CASSLIGGYEQYF.